The T cell receptor (beta chain) described here comes from a study of identical twins. Germline-derived CDR1 and CDR2 are LGHDT and YNNKEL (reference sequence). The CDR3 length is 16 residues. Trimming took 5 bases from V and 6 from J; bases not matched to a gene: 8. TCRdb called the 5' RACE reads again in MiXCR, with one record for every CDR3 protein. This sample has 1.5 million to 2 million distinct CDR3 sequences, with roughly a third found just once. What was sequenced was cord blood. This sequence joins TRBV3-1 and TRBJ2-1; 12 bases line up with TRBD2. The clonotype was recovered from a newborn girl in good health. The CDR3 region has the DNA TGTGCCAGCAGCATGCGGACTAGCGGGACTATCAATGAGCAGTTCTTC. Residues: CASSMRTSGTINEQFF.